The 7 T cell receptor beta chains given below trace back to one sample, sequenced in a study of blood T cell repertoires in COVID-19. This table comes from immunoSEQ multiplex PCR, and its TCRdb copy is limited to in-frame clones, with some not included. This sample yields approximately 160,000 clones, of which 70% to 85% are seen a single time; about 7.8% belongs to the top ten. Sequences were obtained from peripheral blood. Receptor source: a woman between 50 and 59 years old in a cohort sampled during active or convalescent COVID-19.

The chain joins TRBV5-1 to TRBJ2-4; D call uncertain. V dropped 1 base and J dropped 7 bases, with 12 bases sitting between them. The germline gives CDR1 SGHRS, CDR2 YFSETQ. This CDR3 contains 14 residues. The CDR3 reads CASSLSLGRNIQYF. CDR3 DNA: TGCGCCAGCAGCTTGAGTCTGGGCCGTAACATTCAGTACTTC.

The chain is built from TRBV3-1 (or the pseudogene TRBV3-2) and TRBJ2-2; 8 bases agree with TRBD2. The V gene end was trimmed by 4 bases and the J gene end by 7 bases; junction bases not matched to a gene: 11. CDR3 length: 16 residues. Germline V CDR1 and CDR2: LGHDT, YNNKEL (reference sequence). The CDR3 region has the DNA TGTGCCAGCAGCCCCCGCGGTAGCGGGGTAAACGGGGAGCTGTTTTTT. The encoded protein is CASSPRGSGVNGELFF.

The V call is TRBV7-6, the J call TRBJ2-1, with 9 bases identical to TRBD2. The length of the CDR3 is 17 residues. Per the germline V gene, CDR1 is SGHVS and CDR2 is FNYEAQ. The ends lost 0 bases at V and 0 bases at J; junction bases unmatched: 3. CDR3 protein: CASSLAGGGASYNEQFF. The CDR3 DNA reads TGTGCCAGCAGCTTAGCGGGCGGGGGGGCCTCCTACAATGAGCAGTTCTTC.

This chain links TRBV3-1 (or the pseudogene TRBV3-2) with TRBJ1-1, with D possibly TRBD1 on 5 matching bases. This CDR3 region has 15 residues. CDR1 and CDR2 from the germline V gene are LGHDT and YNNKEL (reference sequence). The V and J ends lost 0 bases and 6 bases respectively, with 14 bases between them. The CDR3 is CASSQEGAGDAEAFF. CDR3 sequence (DNA): TGTGCCAGCAGCCAAGAAGGTGCGGGGGACGCTGAAGCTTTCTTT.

J is TRBJ2-7 and V is TRBV19; 10 bases match TRBD1. Germline values: CDR1 LNHDA, CDR2 SQIVND (reference sequence). Trimming at V came to 7 bases and at J to 4 bases, leaving 4 bases not matched to a gene. The CDR3 is 13 residues long. As DNA, the CDR3 is TGTGCCAGTACCGGGGACAGGGGTTACGAGCAGTACTTC. Amino acid sequence: CASTGDRGYEQYF.

The chain carries TRBV12-3 or TRBV12-4 and TRBJ2-5, with 8 nucleotides matching TRBD2. The CDR3 loop spans 13 amino acids. With V trimmed by 4 bases and J by 3 bases, 1 base remained unmatched. This CDR3 reads CASSWRGEETQYF. The DNA for the CDR3 is TGTGCCAGCAGTTGGCGGGGGGAAGAGACCCAGTACTTC.

The chain has TRBV5-1 and TRBJ2-3, with 16 positions matching TRBD2. V dropped 3 bases and J dropped 0; count of bases not matched to a gene: 13. This CDR3 contains 21 residues. Germline loops: CDR1 SGHRS, CDR2 YFSETQ. DNA for the CDR3: TGCGCCAGCAGCTCCCTCCCGGGACTAGCGGGGGGGGGCATAAGCACAGATACGCAGTATTTT. As protein: CASSSLPGLAGGGISTDTQYF.